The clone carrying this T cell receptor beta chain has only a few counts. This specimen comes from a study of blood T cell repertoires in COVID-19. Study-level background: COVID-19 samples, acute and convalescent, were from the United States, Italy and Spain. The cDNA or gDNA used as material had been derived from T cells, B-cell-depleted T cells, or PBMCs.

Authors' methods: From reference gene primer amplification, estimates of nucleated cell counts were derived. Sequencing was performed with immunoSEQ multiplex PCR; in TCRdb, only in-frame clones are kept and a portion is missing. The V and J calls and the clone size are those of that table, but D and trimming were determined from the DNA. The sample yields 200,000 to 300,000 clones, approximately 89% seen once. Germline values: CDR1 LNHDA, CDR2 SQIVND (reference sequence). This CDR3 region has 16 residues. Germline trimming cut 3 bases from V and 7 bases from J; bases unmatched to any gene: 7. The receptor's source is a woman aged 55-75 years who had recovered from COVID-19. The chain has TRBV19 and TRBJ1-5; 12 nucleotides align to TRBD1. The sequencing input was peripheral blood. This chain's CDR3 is CASSIRLGTGGQPQHF. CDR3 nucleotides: TGTGCCAGTAGTATCAGGCTCGGGACAGGGGGCCAGCCCCAGCATTTT. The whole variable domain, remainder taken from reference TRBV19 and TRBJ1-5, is DGGITQSPKYLFRKEGQNVTLSCEQNLNHDAMYWYRQDPGQGLRLIYYSQIVNDFQKGDIAEGYSVSREKKESFPLTVTSAQKNPTAFYLCASSIRLGTGGQPQHFGDGTRLSIL.